The 23 T cell receptor beta chains in this list originate from one sample, sequenced in a study of patients and donors after allogeneic stem cell transplantation. TCRdb processed the RT-PCR reads anew with MiXCR; each CDR3 protein has one entry. Of hundreds of thousands of distinct CDR3 sequences in the sample, 15% to 20% were seen once. Sequencing was done on a sample of blood, either unsorted or a sorted T cell fraction (not recorded which). The receptor set was obtained from a human donor who was either an allogeneic HSCT recipient or a stem cell or donor lymphocyte infusion donor (not recorded which). It is not recorded whose cells these are; they may come from a transplant donor.

V and J are TRBV11-2 and TRBJ1-6; D not resolved. Looked up from germline, CDR1 is SGHAT and CDR2 is FQNNGV. The V end was cut by 5 bases, the J end by 9 bases, with 17 bases between. The CDR3 has 15 amino acids. In DNA form, the CDR3 reads TGTGCCAGCAGCCCCCCGCGCCCGGCCAGTTCACCCCTCCACTTT. It is translated as CASSPPRPASSPLHF.

This clonotype was detected ten times or more. This chain connects TRBV7-8 to TRBJ2-2; D is undetermined. From germline, CDR1 is SGHVS and CDR2 FQNEAQ. V was pared by 1 base and J by 0 bases, with 6 bases between. The CDR3 contains 15 residues. CDR3 loop: CASSLVAANTGELFF. The CDR3 DNA reads as TGTGCCAGCAGCTTAGTTGCGGCGAACACCGGGGAGCTGTTTTTT.

The V and J genes are TRBV5-5 and TRBJ1-5, with D maybe TRBD1 (5 bases). The germline V and J ends were trimmed by 3 bases and 2 bases, with 15 bases remaining between them. Germline lookup yields CDR1 SGHKS and CDR2 YYEKEE (reference sequence). The CDR3 covers 16 residues. The chain's CDR3 is CASSSTQVRGNQPQHF. CDR3 DNA sequence: TGTGCCAGCAGCTCGACACAGGTTAGGGGCAATCAGCCCCAGCATTTT.

Of note for this clonotype: One end of the junction fails to match germline, which may point to a read error. J is TRBJ2-1 and V is TRBV24-1; D perhaps matches TRBD2 (6 bases). CDR3 length equals 16 residues. Germline loops: CDR1 KGHDR, CDR2 SFDVKD. CDR3 region: CVTSDQYGGLYNEQFF. CDR3 coding DNA: TGTGTCACCAGTGATCAATACGGGGGATTGTACAATGAGCAGTTCTTC.

Many counts were recorded for this clonotype. This sequence joins TRBV12-3 or TRBV12-4 and TRBJ2-1; possible D gene TRBD2, 5 bases. The germline V and J ends were trimmed by 8 bases and 7 bases, with 9 bases remaining between them. The CDR3 covers 11 residues. This CDR3 reads CASFGNNEQFF. DNA of the CDR3: TGTGCCAGCTTCGGGAATAATGAGCAGTTCTTC.

J is TRBJ2-5 and V is TRBV20-1; D may match TRBD1 or TRBD2 (5 bases each). Trimming stripped 1 base from V and 3 bases from J, with 9 bases between. This CDR3 spans 13 amino acids. Germline CDR1 DFQATT, CDR2 SNEGSKA (reference sequence). CDR3 nucleotide sequence: TGCAGTGCTAGAGCGAGAGGGGAAGAGACCCAGTACTTC. Translated, it gives CSARARGEETQYF.

This sequence joins TRBV5-1 and TRBJ1-1; no reliable D call. V dropped 0 bases and J dropped 0 bases, with 6 bases sitting between them. Germline values: CDR1 SGHRS, CDR2 YFSETQ. The CDR3 runs to 14 residues. The DNA for the CDR3 is TGCGCCAGCAGCTTGGGCATCCTGAACACTGAAGCTTTCTTT. The encoded protein is CASSLGILNTEAFF.

The gene calls are TRBV5-1 and TRBJ1-4; no definite D call. V lost 0 bases and J 4 bases, leaving 7 bases between the germline ends. Looked up from germline, CDR1 is SGHRS and CDR2 is YFSETQ. This CDR3 spans 14 amino acids. As DNA, the CDR3 is TGCGCCAGCAGCTTGGGAGTCGGTAATGAAAAACTGTTTTTT. As protein: CASSLGVGNEKLFF.

Ten or more counts support this clonotype. The CDR3, as DNA: TGCAGCGTTGAAGGAGGGAACCCCTACAATGAGCAGTTCTTC. Translated: CSVEGGNPYNEQFF. The genes are TRBV29-1 and TRBJ2-1; a possible D gene is TRBD2 (5 bases). CDR1 and CDR2 (germline): SQVTM, ANQGSEA. V lost 1 base and J 2 bases, leaving 9 bases between the germline ends. CDR3 length: 14 residues.

This CDR3 is CSARESKQPQHF. CDR3 coding DNA: TGCAGTGCTAGAGAGAGTAAGCAGCCCCAGCATTTT. The chain carries TRBV20-1 and TRBJ1-5; D gene uncertain. V was trimmed by 0 bases and J by 7 bases, leaving 7 bases between them. This CDR3 region has 12 residues. In germline, CDR1 is DFQATT, CDR2 SNEGSKA (reference sequence).

The CDR3, as DNA: TGCAGTGCTAAACAGGGGTTCGGGCTTTATTACGAGCAGTACTTC. As protein: CSAKQGFGLYYEQYF. The chain employs TRBV20-1 and TRBJ2-7; TRBD1 matches at 7 bases. CDR1 is DFQATT and CDR2 is SNEGSKA in the germline V gene (reference sequence). Trimming removed 4 bases from V and 4 bases from J; junction bases left unmatched: 13. The CDR3 has 15 residues.

The table lists this clonotype with a few counts. V gene TRBV20-1 combines with J gene TRBJ1-1; 8 bases are a match to TRBD1. The CDR3 is 12 residues long. The germline gives CDR1 DFQATT, CDR2 SNEGSKA (reference sequence). V trimming: 6 bases; J trimming: 9 bases; junction bases outside the gene matches: 9. CDR3 sequence (DNA): TGCAGTGCAAATCGGGACAGGAGAAAAGCTTTCTTT. This codes for CSANRDRRKAFF.

In this sample, this clonotype turned up a few times. J is TRBJ1-2 and V is TRBV3-1; 7 bases are shared with TRBD1. The germline V gene encodes CDR1 LGHDT and CDR2 YNNKEL (reference sequence). CDR3 length: 16 amino acids. J lost 2 bases, V lost 4 bases, and 10 bases had no gene match. CDR3 loop: CASSLDQTGRNYGYTF. CDR3 coding DNA: TGTGCCAGCAGCCTCGACCAGACAGGGAGAAACTATGGCTACACCTTC.

CDR3 in DNA: TGCGCCAGCAGCTTGTCCGGTCGGGCTGAAAAACTGTTTTTT. Protein: CASSLSGRAEKLFF. The gene calls are TRBV5-1 and TRBJ1-4; D gene ambiguous. This CDR3 is built from 14 residues. Germline V lookup: CDR1 SGHRS, CDR2 YFSETQ. The V gene lost 1 base and the J gene lost 7 bases, with 11 bases spanning the gap.

This clonotype was seen ten or more times. The chain joins TRBV12-3 or TRBV12-4 to TRBJ1-5, with 8 bases that match TRBD1. The junction had 4 bases not matched to a gene; V was cut back by 6 bases and J by 0 bases. This CDR3 is 15 amino acids long. The CDR3: CASRPGGYSNQPQHF. In DNA, the CDR3 is TGTGCCAGCAGGCCAGGGGGCTATAGCAATCAGCCCCAGCATTTT.

The chain combines TRBV6-1 with TRBJ2-2; D may be TRBD1 (5 bases). Germline V gene lookup returns CDR1 MNHNS and CDR2 SASEGT. This CDR3 contains 14 residues. V dropped 7 bases and J dropped 3 bases, with 12 bases sitting between them. Written as DNA, the CDR3 is TGTGCCAGCAACGCAGGGCAGGACACCGGGGAGCTGTTTTTT. The encoded protein is CASNAGQDTGELFF.

V usage is TRBV6-2 or TRBV6-3 and J usage is TRBJ2-1; TRBD2 agrees at 8 bases. Germline CDR1 and CDR2: MNHEY and SVGEGT. Trimming removed 2 bases from V and 0 bases from J; junction bases left unmatched: 3. The CDR3 has 16 residues. The CDR3 is CASSYRSGSSYNEQFF. In DNA form, the CDR3 reads TGTGCCAGCAGTTACCGAAGCGGGAGCTCCTACAATGAGCAGTTCTTC.

This chain connects TRBV12-1 to TRBJ2-2; the table's D call, TRBD2, was not checked against the DNA. TRBV12-1 is noted as a pseudogene. CDR3 length: 19 residues. The CDR3 DNA follows: TGTGCCAGCAGCTATCGACCGGGACTAGCGGCGCGGGGCACCGGGGAGCTGTTTTTT. As protein: CASSYRPGLAARGTGELFF.

The chain joins TRBV11-2 to TRBJ2-5; TRBD2 might be the D (7 bases). Between the trimmed V and J ends, which lost 5 bases and 5 bases, there was a span of 18 bases. This CDR3 contains 15 residues. Germline V gives CDR1 SGHAT, CDR2 FQNNGV. The CDR3 region is CASSPWGGRVETQYF. The CDR3 DNA is TGTGCCAGCAGCCCCTGGGGGGGGCGCGTGGAGACCCAGTACTTC.

This clonotype appeared a few times. This chain uses TRBV4-1 with TRBJ1-1; D uncertain. Trimming stripped 6 bases from V and 1 base from J, with 15 bases between. The CDR3 has 15 amino acids. Per the germline V gene, CDR1 is MGHRA and CDR2 is YSYEKL. This CDR3 reads CASRNRGFENTEAFF. The CDR3 coding sequence is TGCGCCAGCAGAAATCGCGGATTTGAGAACACTGAAGCTTTCTTT.

This clonotype was found a few times. V gene TRBV3-1 combines with J gene TRBJ2-5, with D unresolved. The CDR3 totals 12 residues. Germline-derived CDR1 and CDR2 are LGHDT and YNNKEL (reference sequence). V lost 0 bases and J 6 bases, leaving 5 bases between the germline ends. CDR3 amino acids: CASSQDPKTQYF. The CDR3, as DNA: TGTGCCAGCAGCCAAGATCCCAAGACCCAGTACTTC.

This clonotype came up many times. The chain links TRBV5-1 to TRBJ1-1; a weak D match, TRBD1 (5 bases). The CDR3 has 18 amino acids. CDR1 and CDR2 (germline): SGHRS, YFSETQ. V was clipped by 0 bases and J by 3 bases, with 21 bases between them. Here the CDR3 reads CASSLGGLSWARDTEAFF. CDR3 nucleotide sequence: TGCGCCAGCAGCTTGGGGGGCTTATCTTGGGCTCGGGACACTGAAGCTTTCTTT.

The gene calls are TRBV7-9 and TRBJ1-1, with D unclear. The germline V and J ends were trimmed by 1 base and 11 bases, with 11 bases remaining between them. Germline CDR1 reads SEHNR; CDR2 reads FQNEAQ (reference sequence). This CDR3 is 12 amino acids long. The CDR3 region is CASSLVGFRAFF. As DNA, the CDR3 is TGTGCCAGCAGCTTAGTAGGCTTTCGGGCTTTCTTT.